The clone carrying this TCR beta chain was observed many times. Its antigen is as yet unknown. Thyroid surgery had not been preceded by any treatment in any patient. The authors' processing: Researchers built a distant-metastasis classifier for papillary thyroid cancer that drew on CDR3 differences across clinicopathological groups. TCRdb called clones again from the PCR reads with MiXCR. TCRdb, not the authors, supplied the V and J calls. Of about 93,000 clones detected, about an eighth appear once; the ten largest clones hold around 10%. The data were taken from a study of metastatic and nonmetastatic thyroid tumors. Overall study context: Where malignant and benign thyroid patients were concerned, repertoires were compared across blood and tumor or nodule tissue.

Notes on the study in general: Reportedly, malignant thyroid tumors had significantly higher TCR beta diversity than benign nodules, in blood and tumor.

This TCR was recovered from a female donor with papillary thyroid cancer or a benign thyroid nodule (not recorded which). Some clones in this sample may be carry-over from other donors' samples. The sample was blood.

This CDR3 reads CAWSVRFEQYF. For the CDR3, the DNA is TGTGCCTGGAGTGTACGATTCGAGCAGTACTTC. The V gene is TRBV30, the J gene TRBJ2-7, with unresolved D. The germline V gene has CDR1 GTSNPN and CDR2 SVGIG (reference sequence). V lost 0 bases and J 6 bases, leaving 6 bases between the germline ends. CDR3 length equals 11 residues.